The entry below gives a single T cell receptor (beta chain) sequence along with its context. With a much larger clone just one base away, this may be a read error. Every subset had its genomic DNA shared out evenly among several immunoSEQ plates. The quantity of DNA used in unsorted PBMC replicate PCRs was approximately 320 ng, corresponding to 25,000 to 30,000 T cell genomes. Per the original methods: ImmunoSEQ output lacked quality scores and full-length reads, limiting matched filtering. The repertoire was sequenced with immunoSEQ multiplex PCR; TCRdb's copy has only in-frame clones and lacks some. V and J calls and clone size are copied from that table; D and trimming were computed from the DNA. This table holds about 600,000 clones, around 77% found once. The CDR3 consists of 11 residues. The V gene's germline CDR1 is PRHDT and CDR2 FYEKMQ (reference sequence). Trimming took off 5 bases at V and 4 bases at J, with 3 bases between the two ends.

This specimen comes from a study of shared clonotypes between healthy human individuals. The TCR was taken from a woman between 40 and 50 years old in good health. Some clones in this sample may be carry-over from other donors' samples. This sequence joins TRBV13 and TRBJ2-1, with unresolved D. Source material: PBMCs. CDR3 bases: TGTGCCAGCAGCCTATACAATGAGCAGTTCTTC. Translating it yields CASSLYNEQFF.